The TCR beta chain described here comes from a study of OX40 agonist ivuxolimab in advanced cancers. The wider study: Participants, 65% to 85% male, averaged roughly 59 years of age, ranging from about 20 to 79. Whole-study results and caveats: More expanded clones were seen, on average, in CD8+ T cells than in CD4+.

Profiling relied on immunoSEQ multiplex PCR, and the TCRdb table lists in-frame clones only, not all of them. The sample holds approximately 74,000 clones, about nine tenths seen once. This CDR3 is 14 amino acids long. Germline V gene data show CDR1 as MNHEY and CDR2 as SMNVEV (reference sequence). V lost 6 bases and J lost 8, with 16 bases in between. This clone came up once. The antigen is not known. The material was CD4+ or CD8+ T cells sorted from blood, obtained in a trial of the OX40 agonist ivuxolimab. This TCR derives from an adult with an advanced solid tumor such as melanoma, head and neck, liver or kidney cancer. This chain uses TRBV27 with TRBJ1-4, with D unclear. For the CDR3, the DNA is TGTGCCAGCAGCGCTCAGACACGGAACGAAAAACTGTTTTTT. This codes for CASSAQTRNEKLFF.